This T cell receptor beta chain was profiled in a study of cytomegalovirus exposure and HLA in healthy donors. Study-wide context: Researchers found that about 84% of fewer than 450 genotyped donors fell within the Caucasian-associated ancestry cluster.

This clone has ten or more counts. What it recognizes is unknown. Study findings and constraints: The study labeled 164 TCR beta chains cytomegalovirus-associated. Within an earlier analysis, most TCR beta V segments proved productive either about 87% or about 30% of the time.

V was pared by 7 bases and J by 1 base, with 5 bases of the junction left unmatched. This CDR3 spans 14 amino acids. Germline V CDR1 and CDR2: LGHNT, FRNRAP. Primers included in the PCR were 60 Vbeta and 13 Jbeta primers. Measured with immunoSEQ multiplex PCR; TCRdb has only the in-frame clones, and not every one. The data hold about 170,000 clones, with less than 80% observed a single time. The sequenced sample consisted of PBMCs. The chain joins TRBV12-5 to TRBJ2-3; TRBD2 aligns across 7 bases. This TCR was sampled from a man in his forties or fifties in good health and CMV-seronegative. CDR3: CASAAGAGTDTQYF. The CDR3 region has the DNA TGTGCTAGTGCCGCGGGAGCCGGCACAGATACGCAGTATTTT.